This TCR beta chain was retrieved from a study of Graves' ophthalmopathy and Graves' hyperthyroidism. Germline V gene sequence: CDR1 MNHEY, CDR2 SVGAGI. Trimming removed 5 bases from V and 2 bases from J, with 10 bases in between. CDR3 length: 14 residues. TCR beta CDR3 amplification used RNA transcripts. First-round RT-PCR with HTBI primers preceded a second-round multiplex PCR. In TCRdb, the multiplex PCR reads were re-called with MiXCR into one record per CDR3 protein. Here the sample spans around 340,000 distinct CDR3 sequences, 17% being singletons. V is TRBV6-5 and J is TRBJ1-5; unclear D gene. This receptor was obtained from an adult man with Graves' ophthalmopathy. The sample was peripheral blood. The CDR3 DNA sequence: TGTGCCAGCAGTCACGGAACGGGCAATCAGCCCCAGCATTTT. Translating it yields CASSHGTGNQPQHF.